One T cell receptor (beta chain) is described in this entry. This sample stems from a study of shared clonotypes between healthy human individuals. The trim removed 4 bases at V and 7 bases at J, leaving 3 bases unmatched. Per germline, CDR1 SGHVS and CDR2 FQNEAQ. This CDR3 contains 15 residues. In the naive CD8 group, cells lacked CD45RO and were positively selected for CCR7, so terminally differentiated effector memory CD45RA+ cells were left out. The donor population consisted of healthy HIV-negative adults with no recent acute infections or vaccinations. Generated by immunoSEQ multiplex PCR, the TCRdb table keeps only in-frame clones and is missing some. The sample lists roughly 2,000,000 clones; about 95% were seen once.

Sequenced sample: naive CD8+ T cells sorted from blood. This TCR was recovered from a man between 18 and 35 years old in good health. This chain uses TRBV7-8 with TRBJ2-1, with 14 bases aligning to TRBD2. The CDR3, as DNA: TGTGCCAGCAGCTCGACTAGCGGGGGGGCGAATGAGCAGTTCTTC. Its protein product is CASSSTSGGANEQFF.